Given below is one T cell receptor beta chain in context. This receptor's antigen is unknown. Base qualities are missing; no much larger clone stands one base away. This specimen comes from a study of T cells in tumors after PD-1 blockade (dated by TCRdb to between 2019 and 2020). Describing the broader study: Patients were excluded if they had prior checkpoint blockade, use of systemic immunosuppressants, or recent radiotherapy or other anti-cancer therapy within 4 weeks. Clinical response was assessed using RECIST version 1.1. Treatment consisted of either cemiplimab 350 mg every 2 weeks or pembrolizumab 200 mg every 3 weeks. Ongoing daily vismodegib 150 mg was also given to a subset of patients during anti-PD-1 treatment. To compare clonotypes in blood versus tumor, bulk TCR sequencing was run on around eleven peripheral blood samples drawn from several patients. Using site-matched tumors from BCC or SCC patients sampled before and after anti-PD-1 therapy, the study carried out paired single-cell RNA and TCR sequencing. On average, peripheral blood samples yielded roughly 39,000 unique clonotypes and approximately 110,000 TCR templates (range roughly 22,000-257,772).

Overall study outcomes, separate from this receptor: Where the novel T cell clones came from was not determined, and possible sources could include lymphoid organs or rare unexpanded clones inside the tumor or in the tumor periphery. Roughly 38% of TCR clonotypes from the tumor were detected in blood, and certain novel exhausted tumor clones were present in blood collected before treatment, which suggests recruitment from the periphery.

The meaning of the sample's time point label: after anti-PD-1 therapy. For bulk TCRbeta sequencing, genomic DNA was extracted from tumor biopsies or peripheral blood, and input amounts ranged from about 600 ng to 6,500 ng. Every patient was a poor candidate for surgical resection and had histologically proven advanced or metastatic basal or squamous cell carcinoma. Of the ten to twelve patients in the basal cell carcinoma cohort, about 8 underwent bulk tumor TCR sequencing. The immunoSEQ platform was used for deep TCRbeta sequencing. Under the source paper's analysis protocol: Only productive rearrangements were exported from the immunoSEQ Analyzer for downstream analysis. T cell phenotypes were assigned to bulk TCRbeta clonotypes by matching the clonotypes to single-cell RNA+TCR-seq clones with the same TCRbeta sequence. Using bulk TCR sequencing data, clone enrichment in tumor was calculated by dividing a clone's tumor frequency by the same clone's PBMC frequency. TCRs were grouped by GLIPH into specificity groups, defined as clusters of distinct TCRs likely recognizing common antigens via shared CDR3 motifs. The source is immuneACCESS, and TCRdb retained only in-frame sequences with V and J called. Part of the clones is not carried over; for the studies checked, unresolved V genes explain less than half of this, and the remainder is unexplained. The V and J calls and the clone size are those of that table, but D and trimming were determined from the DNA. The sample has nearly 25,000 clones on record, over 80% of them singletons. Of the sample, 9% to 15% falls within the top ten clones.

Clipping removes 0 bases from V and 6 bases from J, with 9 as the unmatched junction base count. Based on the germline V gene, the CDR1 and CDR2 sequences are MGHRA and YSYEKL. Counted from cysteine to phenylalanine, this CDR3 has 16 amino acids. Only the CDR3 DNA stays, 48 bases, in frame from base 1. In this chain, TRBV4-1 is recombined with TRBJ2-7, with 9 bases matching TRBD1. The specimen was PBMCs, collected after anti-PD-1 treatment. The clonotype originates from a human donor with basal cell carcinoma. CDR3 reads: CASSQDRTGAMVEQYF. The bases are TGCGCCAGCAGCCAAGACAGGACAGGGGCAATGGTCGAGCAGTACTTC.